The 28 T cell receptor beta chains presented below share a single source sample, sequenced in a study of blood T cell repertoires in COVID-19 (dated by TCRdb to 2020 to 2021). Receptors were amplified or captured by the immunoSEQ multiplex PCR assay. TCRdb stores this immuneACCESS table with in-frame sequences only. Part of the clones is absent; in the studies checked, under half of the shortfall reflects unresolved V genes, and no reason is known for the rest. For this sample there are about 210,000 clones; 80% to 90% appear just once. The ten biggest clones cover under 3.5% of the sample. Sequencing was performed on peripheral blood. The receptors here all came from a man aged 45-65 years with active or convalescent COVID-19.

The chain recombines TRBV27 with TRBJ1-6; 8 nucleotides match TRBD1. CDR1 is MNHEY, CDR2 SMNVEV, per germline (reference sequence). V lost 5 bases to trimming and J lost 7 bases; unmatched junction nucleotides: 10. The CDR3 loop spans 16 amino acids. The CDR3 loop reads CASSLTRQGRNSPLHF. Written as DNA, the CDR3 is TGTGCCAGCAGTCTGACCCGACAGGGGAGAAATTCACCCCTCCACTTT.

The V gene is TRBV11-3, the J gene TRBJ2-3, with 12 bases that match TRBD1. This CDR3 comprises 17 residues. V lost 1 base and J lost 3; bases outside the gene matches: 5. Germline-derived CDR1 and CDR2 are SGHNT and YENEEA. In DNA, the CDR3 is TGTGCCAGCAGCTTAGGCGGGACAGGGGGCGGAACAGATACGCAGTATTTT. It translates to CASSLGGTGGGTDTQYF.

The chain combines TRBV7-9 with TRBJ2-1; D possibly corresponds to TRBD2 (5 bases). Between the trimmed V and J ends, which lost 3 bases and 8 bases, there was a span of 11 bases. There are 13 residues in the CDR3. Germline CDR1 reads SEHNR; CDR2 reads FQNEAQ (reference sequence). CDR3 protein: CASSLEVLHEQFF. CDR3 coding DNA: TGTGCCAGCAGCTTGGAGGTTCTCCATGAGCAGTTCTTC.

The J gene is TRBJ2-2, the V gene TRBV27; tentatively, D is TRBD2 (6 bases). The V and J ends lost 1 base and 0 bases respectively, with 15 bases between them. The CDR3 contains 18 residues. Germline assignment: CDR1 MNHEY and CDR2 SMNVEV (reference sequence). CDR3 coding DNA: TGTGCCAGCAGTTTATACCTCGTAGGCGGGGCGAACACCGGGGAGCTGTTTTTT. It translates to CASSLYLVGGANTGELFF.

This chain connects TRBV5-4 to TRBJ1-3; D gene ambiguous. Germline V gene lookup returns CDR1 SGHNT and CDR2 YYREEE (reference sequence). The CDR3 is 16 residues long. V was trimmed by 1 base and J by 0 bases, leaving 11 bases between them. In nucleotides, the CDR3 is TGTGCCAGCAGCTTGCGAGGAGATTCCTCTGGAAACACCATATATTTT. The encoded protein is CASSLRGDSSGNTIYF.

This chain links TRBV14 with TRBJ1-2; D gene unclear. There are 14 residues in the CDR3. Trimming took off 0 bases at V and 1 base at J, with 6 bases between the two ends. Germline CDR1 SGHDN, CDR2 FVKESK. CDR3 amino acids: CASSQDDFNYGYTF. The DNA for the CDR3 is TGTGCCAGCAGCCAAGACGACTTTAACTATGGCTACACCTTC.

This clone was seen only once. This chain links TRBV19 with TRBJ1-2, with TRBD1 identical over 8 bases. J gave up 4 bases and V 5 bases, and 6 bases lay outside the gene matches. The CDR3 is 14 amino acids. Germline-derived CDR1 and CDR2 are LNHDA and SQIVND (reference sequence). The CDR3 coding sequence is TGTGCCAGTAGTCAAGCAGGGGGCCCCTATGGCTACACCTTC. Encoded protein: CASSQAGGPYGYTF. Together with reference TRBV19 and TRBJ1-2, the CDR3 gives the full variable domain: DGGITQSPKYLFRKEGQNVTLSCEQNLNHDAMYWYRQDPGQGLRLIYYSQIVNDFQKGDIAEGYSVSREKKESFPLTVTSAQKNPTAFYLCASSQAGGPYGYTFGSGTRLTVV.

The V and J genes are TRBV28 and TRBJ2-3, with D uncertain. Germline-derived CDR1 and CDR2 are MDHEN and SYDVKM. There are 13 residues in the CDR3. The V and J ends lost 2 bases and 6 bases respectively, with 9 bases between them. CDR3 in DNA: TGTGCCAGCAGTTTAGGTCCCTACGATACGCAGTATTTT. As protein: CASSLGPYDTQYF.

This rearrangement joins TRBV4-1 to TRBJ2-1, with 7 bases aligning to TRBD2. This CDR3 has 16 residues. Germline V gene data show CDR1 as MGHRA and CDR2 as YSYEKL. V was clipped by 0 bases and J by 3 bases; unmatched bases: 5. The CDR3 loop reads CASSQDTSGVYNEQFF. The CDR3 nucleotides are TGCGCCAGCAGCCAAGATACGAGCGGGGTCTACAATGAGCAGTTCTTC.

The chain uses TRBV20-1 and TRBJ2-7; 9 bases agree with TRBD1. The V gene end was trimmed by 6 bases and the J gene end by 6 bases; junction bases not matched to a gene: 3. CDR3 length: 11 residues. CDR1 is DFQATT and CDR2 is SNEGSKA in the germline V gene (reference sequence). In DNA, the CDR3 is TGCAGTGCCGAGACAGGGGGCGAGCAGTACTTC. It yields the protein CSAETGGEQYF.

The V call is TRBV15, the J call TRBJ2-1, with 7 bases that match TRBD2. The germline gives CDR1 LNHNV, CDR2 YYDKDF (reference sequence). The V segment lost 0 bases and the J segment 9 bases; nucleotides outside the gene matches: 8. The CDR3 is made up of 15 amino acids. In DNA form, the CDR3 reads TGTGCCACCAGCAGAGATCGGGGGGAAACCGTTGAGCAGTTCTTC. This encodes CATSRDRGETVEQFF.

V and J are TRBV27 and TRBJ1-5; tentatively, D is TRBD1 (6 bases). CDR3 length: 14 amino acids. Germline CDR1 is MNHEY and CDR2 is SMNVEV (reference sequence). Trimming shortened V by 3 bases and J by 5 bases, and 11 bases separated the two germline ends. The CDR3: CASSFGRGYQPQHF. Here the CDR3 DNA reads TGTGCCAGCAGTTTCGGCAGGGGTTATCAGCCCCAGCATTTT.

V and J are TRBV6-2 or TRBV6-3 and TRBJ1-5, with 9 positions matching TRBD1. The V and J ends lost 2 bases and 3 bases, in that order; junction bases with no gene match: 5. The CDR3 runs 16 residues. From germline, CDR1 is MNHEY and CDR2 SVGEGT. CDR3 in amino acids: CASSYPQGANNQPQHF. CDR3 DNA: TGTGCCAGCAGTTACCCACAGGGGGCAAACAATCAGCCCCAGCATTTT.

The gene calls are TRBV5-5 and TRBJ1-6, with TRBD1 matching over 10 bases. The germline V gene encodes CDR1 SGHKS and CDR2 YYEKEE (reference sequence). With 4 bases clipped from V and 8 bases from J, the junction kept 15 bases outside the gene matches. The CDR3 totals 18 residues. The CDR3 reads CASSRSFSGTGVHSPLHF. Written as DNA, the CDR3 is TGTGCCAGCAGCCGGTCATTCTCCGGGACAGGGGTACATTCACCCCTCCACTTT.

This clone was counted a single time. The chain employs TRBV28 and TRBJ2-7; 12 bases are shared with TRBD2. The CDR3 totals 19 residues. The germline CDR1 and CDR2 sequences are MDHEN and SYDVKM. The V segment lost 0 bases and the J segment 5 bases; nucleotides outside the gene matches: 14. The CDR3 nucleotides read TGTGCCAGCAGTTTATGGGGGGATCCCACTAGCGGGAGGTATAACGAGCAGTACTTC. Its protein product is CASSLWGDPTSGRYNEQYF.

This rearrangement joins TRBV28 to TRBJ1-1; a possible D gene is TRBD1 (5 bases). In germline, CDR1 is MDHEN, CDR2 SYDVKM. The V gene lost 3 bases and the J gene lost 8 bases, with 10 bases spanning the gap. The length of the CDR3 is 12 residues. The CDR3 region is CASSFGTIEAFF. The CDR3 DNA is TGTGCCAGCAGTTTCGGGACTATAGAAGCTTTCTTT.

The chain links TRBV28 to TRBJ1-2; 8 bases agree with TRBD1. V lost 3 bases, J lost 8 bases, and 8 bases stayed unmatched. Germline CDR1 is MDHEN and CDR2 is SYDVKM. The CDR3 extends over 14 amino acids. The DNA of the CDR3 is TGTGCCAGCAGTTTGCGCAGGGGGCTAGAAGGCTACACCTTC. It yields the protein CASSLRRGLEGYTF.

This chain uses TRBV28 with TRBJ1-5; D is possibly TRBD1 (6 bases). The CDR3 is made up of 14 amino acids. CDR1 is MDHEN, CDR2 SYDVKM, per germline. V lost 11 bases, J lost 5 bases, and 19 bases lay in between. Here the CDR3 reads CAATPWDTYQPQHF. For the CDR3, the DNA is TGTGCCGCCACCCCCTGGGACACCTATCAGCCCCAGCATTTT. The full variable domain, with the rest looked up from reference TRBV28 and TRBJ1-5, is DVKVTQSSRYLVKRTGEKVFLECVQDMDHENMFWYRQDPGLGLRLIYFSYDVKMKEKGDIPEGYSVSREKKERFSLILESASTNQTSMYLCAATPWDTYQPQHFGDGTRLSIL.

V is TRBV18 and J is TRBJ1-2; a possible D gene is TRBD1 (6 bases). Germline lookup yields CDR1 KGHSH and CDR2 LQKENI. This CDR3 is 13 amino acids long. V dropped 3 bases and J dropped 3 bases, with 8 bases sitting between them. The CDR3 DNA follows: TGTGCCAGCTCACCGACAGGCGACTATGGCTACACCTTC. This gives the protein CASSPTGDYGYTF.

V and J are TRBV30 and TRBJ1-2; D may be TRBD1 (5 bases). The germline gives CDR1 GTSNPN, CDR2 SVGIG (reference sequence). The CDR3 has 15 residues. The ends were cut back, 0 bases at V and 2 bases at J, with 13 bases in the middle. CDR3 nucleotides: TGTGCCTGGAGTGTAGGGGATGCGGGGAACTATGGCTACACCTTC. As protein: CAWSVGDAGNYGYTF.

This rearrangement joins TRBV30 to TRBJ2-7; D unclear. Deletions cut 0 bases from V and 0 bases from J, with 15 bases between. The CDR3 length is 16 residues. Germline CDR1 GTSNPN, CDR2 SVGIG (reference sequence). CDR3 nucleotides: TGTGCCTGGAGTGTACGGCGGCCGATGAGCTCCTACGAGCAGTACTTC. This sequence encodes CAWSVRRPMSSYEQYF.

The rearrangement uses TRBV6-4 and TRBJ2-1, with 10 bases fitting TRBD2. The CDR3 is made up of 15 amino acids. From germline, CDR1 is MRHNA and CDR2 SNTAGT. V lost 4 bases to trimming and J lost 6 bases; unmatched junction nucleotides: 6. DNA for the CDR3: TGTGCCAGCAGTGTCCTAGCGGGAGTATCCAATGAGCAGTTCTTC. Translated, it gives CASSVLAGVSNEQFF.

Here the CDR3 reads CSVELVGIGYTF. The CDR3 DNA follows: TGCAGCGTTGAATTGGTCGGGATAGGCTACACCTTC. The V call is TRBV29-1, the J call TRBJ1-2; D gene uncertain. Trimming removed 2 bases at V and 8 bases at J, with 12 bases between. Germline V gene lookup returns CDR1 SQVTM and CDR2 ANQGSEA. CDR3 length equals 12 residues.

The chain carries TRBV9 and TRBJ2-5; 8 bases match TRBD1. Germline CDR1 is SGDLS and CDR2 is YYNGEE. V shed 1 base and J 7 bases; nucleotides not matched to a gene: 18. The CDR3 spans 18 residues. CDR3 coding DNA: TGTGCCAGCAGCGTATTTGGGACCCACAGGGGGTCACCTGTGACCCAGTACTTC. The encoded protein is CASSVFGTHRGSPVTQYF.

V is TRBV5-6 and J is TRBJ2-2; D is unclear. Trimming shortened V by 0 bases and J by 2 bases, and 8 bases separated the two germline ends. Germline V gene lookup returns CDR1 SGHDT and CDR2 YYEEEE. The CDR3 has 15 amino acids. CDR3 coding DNA: TGTGCCAGCAGCTTGGCCTTACTAAACACCGGGGAGCTGTTTTTT. This gives the protein CASSLALLNTGELFF. The whole variable domain, remainder taken from reference TRBV5-6 and TRBJ2-2, is DAGVTQSPTHLIKTRGQQVTLRCSPKSGHDTVSWYQQALGQGPQFIFQYYEEEERQRGNFPDRFSGHQFPNYSSELNVNALLLGDSALYLCASSLALLNTGELFFGEGSRLTVL.

The chain joins TRBV19 to TRBJ2-7, with a possible D match to TRBD2 (5 bases). Trimming removed 3 bases from V and 2 bases from J, with 8 bases in between. The germline CDR1 and CDR2 sequences are LNHDA and SQIVND (reference sequence). The CDR3 extends over 13 amino acids. CDR3 nucleotide sequence: TGTGCCAGTAGTATGCGCGGGCCCTACGAGCAGTACTTC. It yields the protein CASSMRGPYEQYF. Looking up the rest from reference TRBV19 and TRBJ2-7 gives the full variable domain: DGGITQSPKYLFRKEGQNVTLSCEQNLNHDAMYWYRQDPGQGLRLIYYSQIVNDFQKGDIAEGYSVSREKKESFPLTVTSAQKNPTAFYLCASSMRGPYEQYFGPGTRLTVT.

The chain joins TRBV28 to TRBJ2-1, with 10 bases matching TRBD2. The CDR3 has 14 amino acids. With 6 bases clipped from V and 2 bases from J, the junction kept 1 base outside the gene matches. Per germline, CDR1 MDHEN and CDR2 SYDVKM. The CDR3 DNA reads TGTGCCAGCAGACTAGCGGGACCCTACAATGAGCAGTTCTTC. It translates to CASRLAGPYNEQFF.

V is TRBV5-1 and J is TRBJ1-2, with TRBD1 identical over 11 bases. Germline V gene sequence: CDR1 SGHRS, CDR2 YFSETQ. V lost 4 bases and J lost 8; bases outside the gene matches: 10. This CDR3 spans 15 amino acids. The CDR3 protein is CASSPRTGGLKGYTF. DNA of the CDR3: TGCGCCAGCAGCCCCAGGACAGGGGGCTTAAAAGGCTACACCTTC.